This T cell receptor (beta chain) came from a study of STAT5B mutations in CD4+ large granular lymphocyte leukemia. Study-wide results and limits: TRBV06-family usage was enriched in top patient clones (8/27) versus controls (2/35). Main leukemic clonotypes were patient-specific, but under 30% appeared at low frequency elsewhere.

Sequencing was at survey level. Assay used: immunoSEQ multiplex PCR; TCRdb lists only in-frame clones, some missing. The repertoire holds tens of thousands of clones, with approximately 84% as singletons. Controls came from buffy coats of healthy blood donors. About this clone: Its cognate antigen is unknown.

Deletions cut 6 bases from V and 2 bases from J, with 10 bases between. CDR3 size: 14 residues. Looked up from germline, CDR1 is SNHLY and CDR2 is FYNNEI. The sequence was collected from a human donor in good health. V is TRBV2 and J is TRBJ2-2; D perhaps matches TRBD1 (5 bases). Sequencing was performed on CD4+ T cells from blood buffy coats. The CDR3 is CASRTDSNTGELFF. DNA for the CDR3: TGTGCCAGCAGAACCGACAGCAACACCGGGGAGCTGTTTTTT.